The rows below give T cell receptor beta chains drawn from one sample of a study of blood T cell repertoires in COVID-19. The data were produced by immunoSEQ multiplex PCR, yet TCRdb's version contains in-frame clones alone and is incomplete. The sample yields hundreds of thousands of clones, 70% to 85% seen once. The sample consisted of peripheral blood. Every receptor here comes from a woman aged 80 or over with acute or convalescent COVID-19. Both conserved end residues are part of each CDR3. A D gene is named only where the DNA matches it firmly. Size is omitted from some rows. Given values are once, few, many or a class for expanded clones.

clone_size,j_call,d_call,v_call,cdr3_aa,cdr3_nt
many,TRBJ2-1,TRBD2,TRBV5-1,CASSLAGTSGFSSNEQFF,TGCGCCAGCAGCTTGGCCGGGACTAGCGGGTTCTCGTCGAATGAGCAGTTCTTC
few,TRBJ1-5,-,TRBV7-2,CASSLDYRNQPQHF,TGTGCCAGCAGCTTAGACTATAGGAATCAGCCCCAGCATTTT
-,TRBJ2-2,-,TRBV7-2,CASKTEGRNTGELFF,TGTGCCAGCAAGACGGAGGGACGGAACACCGGGGAGCTGTTTTTT
-,TRBJ1-2,TRBD1,TRBV6-6,CASSYGQGAVSYGYTF,TGTGCCAGCAGTTACGGACAGGGGGCCGTGAGCTATGGCTACACCTTC
once,TRBJ1-2,-,TRBV5-1,CASSPEPGDYGYGYTF,TGCGCCAGCAGCCCCGAACCAGGGGACTATGGCTATGGCTACACCTTC
-,TRBJ1-5,-,TRBV11-1,CASSLQSNQPQHF,TGTGCCAGCAGCCTCCAGAGCAATCAGCCCCAGCATTTT
once,TRBJ2-3,-,TRBV7-9,CASTLIYANTQYF,TGTGCCAGCACCTTAATCTATGCCAATACGCAGTATTTT
few,TRBJ1-5,TRBD1,TRBV7-4,CASSSRGRGSNQPQHF,TGTGCCAGCAGCTCCCGGGGCAGGGGGAGCAATCAGCCCCAGCATTTT
-,TRBJ2-2,-,TRBV5-1,CASRGTLNTGELFF,TGCGCCAGCAGAGGGACTCTGAACACCGGGGAGCTGTTTTTT
-,TRBJ2-5,TRBD2,TRBV18,CASSPGTSGTETQYF,TGTGCCAGCTCACCGGGGACTAGCGGGACAGAGACCCAGTACTTC
-,TRBJ2-7,-,TRBV20-1,CSAHHGTEQYF,TGCAGTGCTCACCACGGGACTGAGCAGTACTTC
-,TRBJ2-1,-,TRBV7-3,CASSSFSYNEQFF,TGTGCCAGCAGCTCCTTCTCCTACAATGAGCAGTTCTTC
-,TRBJ2-7,TRBD2,TRBV6-5,CASLGREARYEQYF,TGTGCCAGCCTCGGTCGGGAGGCAAGGTACGAGCAGTACTTC
-,TRBJ1-5,TRBD1,TRBV3-1/TRBV3-2,CASRGTGQGQPQHF,TGTGCCAGCAGGGGGACAGGGCAGGGTCAGCCCCAGCATTTT
-,TRBJ2-3,-,TRBV7-9,CASSFGGTDTQYF,TGTGCCAGCAGCTTCGGAGGCACAGATACGCAGTATTTT
few,TRBJ2-7,-,TRBV4-2,CASSKTGREQYF,TGTGCCAGCTCGAAGACGGGGAGAGAGCAGTACTTC
-,TRBJ1-3,TRBD1,TRBV19,CASIPKGTGPGNTIYF,TGTGCCAGTATCCCAAAAGGGACAGGTCCTGGAAACACCATATATTTT
once,TRBJ2-5,TRBD2,TRBV29-1,CSASTSGGPSETQYF,TGCAGCGCCTCGACTAGCGGGGGGCCCTCTGAGACCCAGTACTTC
-,TRBJ1-5,-,TRBV6-2/TRBV6-3,CASSYSAGFLSNQPQHF,TGTGCCAGCAGTTACTCTGCAGGGTTTTTGAGCAATCAGCCCCAGCATTTT
-,TRBJ1-1,-,TRBV7-9,CASSPVGRLEAFF,TGTGCCAGCAGCCCGGTTGGTCGACTTGAAGCTTTCTTT
-,TRBJ1-5,TRBD1,TRBV18,CASSPPRQGDAQPQHF,TGTGCCAGCTCACCACCGAGACAGGGGGATGCTCAGCCCCAGCATTTT
-,TRBJ2-2,TRBD2,TRBV19,CASRTSGRAGGELFF,TGTGCCAGTAGGACTAGCGGGAGGGCCGGCGGGGAGCTGTTTTTT
-,TRBJ1-2,-,TRBV9,CASSGRQDYGYTF,TGTGCCAGCAGCGGCCGACAGGACTATGGCTACACCTTC
-,TRBJ2-1,TRBD1,TRBV18,CASSGQGHDEQFF,TGTGCCAGCTCGGGACAGGGTCACGATGAGCAGTTCTTC
-,TRBJ2-3,TRBD2,TRBV5-5,CASSLAGGLAGVKQYF,TGTGCCAGCAGCTTGGCTGGAGGACTAGCGGGAGTGAAGCAGTATTTT
once,TRBJ1-3,-,TRBV18,CASSPLQGPRNSGNTIYF,TGTGCCAGCTCACCACTCCAGGGGCCTCGAAACTCTGGAAACACCATATATTTT
few,TRBJ2-2,-,TRBV6-4,CASRMGRTTGELFF,TGTGCCAGCAGGATGGGGAGGACCACCGGGGAGCTGTTTTTT
few,TRBJ2-1,-,TRBV5-1,CASSLEGGEYGKEQFF,TGCGCCAGCAGCTTGGAAGGGGGGGAGTACGGCAAGGAGCAGTTCTTC
once,TRBJ2-3,TRBD1,TRBV5-5,CASSEQGPDTQYF,TGTGCCAGCAGCGAACAGGGGCCAGATACGCAGTATTTT
-,TRBJ1-1,-,TRBV28,CASSLVGGTEAFF,TGTGCCAGCAGTTTAGTGGGGGGCACTGAAGCTTTCTTT
once,TRBJ2-6,TRBD1,TRBV27,CASSAQGVSIVGANVLTF,TGTGCCAGCAGTGCTCAGGGGGTAAGCATCGTTGGGGCCAACGTCCTGACTTTC
-,TRBJ1-4,-,TRBV6-5,CASRRDEVGKLFF,TGTGCCAGCAGGCGGGACGAAGTGGGAAAACTGTTTTTT
-,TRBJ1-6,TRBD1,TRBV4-1,CASSQERDRGDSPLHF,TGCGCCAGCAGCCAAGAGAGGGACAGGGGTGATTCACCCCTCCACTTT
once,TRBJ1-5,-,TRBV2,CASKSTENQPQHF,TGTGCCAGCAAGAGTACCGAAAATCAGCCCCAGCATTTT
once,TRBJ1-1,-,TRBV28,CASSLPQMNTEAFF,TGTGCCAGCAGTTTACCACAGATGAACACTGAAGCTTTCTTT
-,TRBJ2-7,TRBD2,TRBV7-3,CASSLSGTSGAYEQYF,TGTGCCAGCAGCTTAAGTGGGACTAGCGGGGCTTACGAGCAGTACTTC
-,TRBJ1-3,TRBD1,TRBV7-2,CASSLGAGTGINTIYF,TGTGCCAGCAGCTTAGGGGCCGGGACAGGGATTAACACCATATATTTT
-,TRBJ1-2,-,TRBV7-2,CASSRRGGVNEEGYYGYTF,TGTGCCAGCAGCCGTCGGGGGGGGGTCAACGAGGAAGGGTACTATGGCTACACCTTC
many,TRBJ2-5,TRBD2,TRBV12-5,CASGLAATAGGGQTQYF,TGTGCTAGTGGTTTGGCCGCAACGGCGGGGGGCGGACAGACCCAGTACTTC
-,TRBJ2-5,-,TRBV27,CASSSYRGEGTQYF,TGTGCCAGCAGTTCCTACCGGGGAGAGGGGACCCAGTACTTC
-,TRBJ2-1,TRBD1,TRBV19,CASRRRQGDYNEQFF,TGTGCCAGTAGGCGAAGACAGGGAGATTACAATGAGCAGTTCTTC
few,TRBJ1-2,-,TRBV6-2/TRBV6-3,CASSDLTGANYGYTF,TGTGCCAGCAGTGACTTGACAGGCGCTAACTATGGCTACACCTTC
-,TRBJ2-1,TRBD1,TRBV30,CAWGQGSYNEQFF,TGTGCCTGGGGACAGGGCTCCTACAATGAGCAGTTCTTC